Listed below are T cell receptor beta chains from one sample, sequenced in a study of human T cells and chemical hapten exposure. TCRdb reprocessed the RACE reads with MiXCR, giving one entry per CDR3 protein. Seen here are approximately 160,000 distinct CDR3 sequences, roughly 26% observed once, and the top ten hold about 2%. Sequencing was performed on whole blood, taken in connection with sensitization to the hapten diphenylcyclopropenone (DPC). These receptors all come from a woman aged 18-29 years with alopecia areata. Some clones in this sample may be carry-over from other donors' samples. CDR3s include the opening cysteine and the closing phenylalanine or tryptophan. A D gene is named only where the DNA matches it firmly. For some rows the clone size is stated as once, few or many, or as a class when expanded; others skip it.

D gene	clone size	V gene	J gene	CDR3 DNA	CDR3 protein
TRBD2	once	TRBV20-1	TRBJ2-1	TGCAGTGCCAAGGGACTAGCGGGCTCCTACAATGAGCAGTTCTTC	CSAKGLAGSYNEQFF
.	.	TRBV4-3	TRBJ1-2	TGCGCCAGCAGCCAAGAAGGGCGGGGGACTCATGGCTACACCTTC	CASSQEGRGTHGYTF
TRBD2	few	TRBV11-2	TRBJ2-1	TGTGCCAGCAGCTTAGGTTTTAGCGGGATTAGTGAGCAGTTCTTC	CASSLGFSGISEQFF
.	.	TRBV10-2	TRBJ2-1	TGCGCCAGCAGTGAGCCGGACCGCCGAGTTGAGCAGTTCTTC	CASSEPDRRVEQFF
.	.	TRBV24-1	TRBJ1-1	TGTGCCACCAGTGACCGTAGGGGGGGAGCTTTCTTT	CATSDRRGGAFF
.	.	TRBV3-1	TRBJ2-7	TGTGCCAGCAGCCAAGATCAGGACGAGCAGTACTTC	CASSQDQDEQYF
TRBD2	.	TRBV29-1	TRBJ2-1	TGCAGCGTTGTTGGCAGGGAGGGTGAGCAGTTCTTC	CSVVGREGEQFF
.	few	TRBV19	TRBJ2-3	TGTGCCAGTAGTCCGTCGACAGGACGAGGCACAGATACGCAGTATTTT	CASSPSTGRGTDTQYF
.	few	TRBV7-6	TRBJ1-1	TGTGCCAGCAGCTTAGGGGGGTTCTTGGACACTGAAGCTTTCTTT	CASSLGGFLDTEAFF
.	.	TRBV6-2/TRBV6-3	TRBJ2-1	TGTGCCAGCAGTAGCGCCGGGACTGGGGGCTGGAATGAGCAGTTCTTC	CASSSAGTGGWNEQFF
.	.	TRBV25-1	TRBJ1-6	TGTGCCAGCAGCTGGGGGGGGAGAGGGTCACCCCTCCACTTT	CASSWGGRGSPLHF
.	.	TRBV6-2/TRBV6-3	TRBJ2-5	TGTGCCAGCAGTTACCCCGGGTTACAAGAGACCCAGTACTTC	CASSYPGLQETQYF
.	many	TRBV10-3	TRBJ2-7	TGTGCCATCAGTGAGTCCGTCGGGTACGAGCAGTACTTC	CAISESVGYEQYF
TRBD2	few	TRBV7-2	TRBJ2-5	TGTGCCAGCAGGACTAGCGGGGGTCGCGAGACCCAGTACTTC	CASRTSGGRETQYF
TRBD1	.	TRBV9	TRBJ2-7	TGTGCCAGCAGCGTTCCCCGGGACAGCCCCACCTACGAGCAGTACTTC	CASSVPRDSPTYEQYF
TRBD2	.	TRBV7-2	TRBJ2-5	TGTGCCAGCAGCTTAGCATCACTAGCGGAGACCCAGTACTTC	CASSLASLAETQYF
.	.	TRBV5-1	TRBJ1-1	TGCGCCAGCAGCTTGGGGCAGGAGGGGCGTGAGGCTTTCTTT	CASSLGQEGREAFF
TRBD1	few	TRBV29-1	TRBJ2-5	TGCAGCGCCGAAACCGCGACAGGGGGCGTAGAGACCCAGTACTTC	CSAETATGGVETQYF
.	few	TRBV20-1	TRBJ1-1	TGCAGTGCTAGAGATTCAACAGGCACTGAAGCTTTCTTT	CSARDSTGTEAFF
.	.	TRBV11-2	TRBJ2-2	TGTGCCAGCAGGATCACAGGGACAACGAACACCGGGGAGCTGTTTTTT	CASRITGTTNTGELFF
.	.	TRBV4-2	TRBJ2-7	TGTGCCAGCAGCGAAGGCGGCATTCTCCACGAGCAGTACTTC	CASSEGGILHEQYF
TRBD2	.	TRBV15	TRBJ2-1	TGTGCCACCAGCTCTAGCGGGGCGAATGAGCAGTTCTTC	CATSSSGANEQFF
.	.	TRBV20-1	TRBJ2-5	TGCAGTGCTGGACGAATCGCCGCAGAGACCCAGTACTTC	CSAGRIAAETQYF
TRBD1	few	TRBV7-9	TRBJ2-3	TGTGCCAGCAGCTTAGTAACCGGGACAGGGGACACAGATACGCAGTATTTT	CASSLVTGTGDTDTQYF
TRBD2	many	TRBV7-6	TRBJ2-7	TGTGCCAGCAGCCGCGGGACTAGCGGGACTTCCTACGAGCAGTACTTC	CASSRGTSGTSYEQYF
.	many	TRBV7-3	TRBJ2-1	TGTGCCAGCAGCTTAACGGCTTTTAGCTCCTACAATGAGCAGTTCTTC	CASSLTAFSSYNEQFF
TRBD2	few	TRBV29-1	TRBJ2-5	TGCAGCGTAGACCCTAGTGGCGGGAGGGGAGAGACCCAGTACTTC	CSVDPSGGRGETQYF
TRBD2	few	TRBV18	TRBJ2-7	TGTGCCAGCTCAGGCGGAGCGGGAGGCTCCTACGAGCAGTACTTC	CASSGGAGGSYEQYF
.	.	TRBV5-1	TRBJ1-3	TGCGCCAGCAGCTTGGGACTGCCTTCTGGAAACACCATATATTTT	CASSLGLPSGNTIYF
.	few	TRBV6-1	TRBJ2-1	TGTGCCAGCAGTCCACAGACAGAACGTCTAGCCGACGAGCAGTTCTTC	CASSPQTERLADEQFF
.	.	TRBV3-1	TRBJ2-1	TGTGCCAGCAGCCATAGCCTAGCTTCATATGAGCAGTTCTTC	CASSHSLASYEQFF
.	.	TRBV4-3	TRBJ2-1	TGCGCCAGCAGCCAAGATGGGGGGGCCCTGTACAATGAGCAGTTCTTC	CASSQDGGALYNEQFF
.	few	TRBV7-2	TRBJ2-7	TGTGCCAGCAGCCAAACAGGGTCAGGCGAGCAGTACTTC	CASSQTGSGEQYF
.	.	TRBV9	TRBJ2-3	TGTGCCAGCAGCTCGACGTCCCAGGCAGATACGCAGTATTTT	CASSSTSQADTQYF
.	.	TRBV9	TRBJ2-1	TGTGCCAGCAGCGTTAGCGGGACAGGCAATGAGCAGTTCTTC	CASSVSGTGNEQFF
TRBD1	.	TRBV4-2	TRBJ2-2	TGTGCCAGCAGCTATTTCGACAGGGCGGGCACCGGGGAGCTGTTTTTT	CASSYFDRAGTGELFF